This T cell receptor beta chain originates from a study of CD8 T cells in Susac syndrome. The authors sequenced TCR beta from blood CD8+ and CD4+ T cells. TEMRA cells were FACS-enriched and CD8+ and CD4+ T cells negatively isolated. Points on this clonotype: Its specificity is unknown.

RNA totalling about 0.45 to 1 ug underwent reverse transcription with random hexamers. Amplification of TCR beta CDR3 was carried out by immunoSEQ multiplex PCR, which covered 54 Vbeta and 13 Jbeta segments. In TCRdb, the immunoSEQ multiplex PCR reads were re-called with MiXCR into one record per CDR3 protein. Of approximately 190,000 distinct CDR3 sequences in the sample, about 96% were seen once. Germline V gene lookup returns CDR1 SQVTM and CDR2 ANQGSEA. With 4 bases removed from V and 0 bases from J, the gap between germline ends came to 11 bases. The CDR3 consists of 14 residues. Study-wide results and limits: The study admitted that it had a relatively small number of individuals in its TCR sequencing and HLA analysis.

Specimen: CD4+ T cells from PBMCs. This chain joins TRBV29-1 and TRBJ2-3; D uncertain. The TCR originated in a human donor with multiple sclerosis. The DNA for the CDR3 is TGCAGCGTTGGTACAGCCACTAGCACAGATACGCAGTATTTT. Translating gives CSVGTATSTDTQYF.